This T cell receptor (beta chain) comes out of a study of cytomegalovirus exposure and HLA in healthy donors. Regarding the study as a whole: Within a later analysis, the majority of CMV-associated TCR beta chains appeared HLA-restricted. Sequencing depth across donors, presence/absence analyses assumed, was roughly uniform. Per a later analysis, HLA-associated TCR beta chains showed more clonal expansion than other, equally common TCR beta chains. Rarity held for most TCR sequences, but there were some public TCRs that occurred in many donors.

A remark on this clone: Its antigen is unknown.

The PCR made use of 60 Vbeta and 13 Jbeta primers. Sequencing used immunoSEQ multiplex PCR; TCRdb keeps in-frame clones, though not all of them. The repertoire holds about 190,000 clones, with roughly four fifths as singletons. The germline V gene encodes CDR1 SGHNT and CDR2 YYREEE (reference sequence). This CDR3 is 15 amino acids long. The ends were cut back, 3 bases at V and 0 bases at J, with 12 bases in the middle. Sequenced: PBMCs. The rearrangement uses TRBV5-4 and TRBJ1-1; D not resolved. This receptor was taken from a woman between 25 and 40 years old in good health and CMV-seropositive. CDR3 sequence: CASSSRSVMNTEAFF. The CDR3 region has the DNA TGTGCCAGCAGCTCACGGAGTGTCATGAACACTGAAGCTTTCTTT.